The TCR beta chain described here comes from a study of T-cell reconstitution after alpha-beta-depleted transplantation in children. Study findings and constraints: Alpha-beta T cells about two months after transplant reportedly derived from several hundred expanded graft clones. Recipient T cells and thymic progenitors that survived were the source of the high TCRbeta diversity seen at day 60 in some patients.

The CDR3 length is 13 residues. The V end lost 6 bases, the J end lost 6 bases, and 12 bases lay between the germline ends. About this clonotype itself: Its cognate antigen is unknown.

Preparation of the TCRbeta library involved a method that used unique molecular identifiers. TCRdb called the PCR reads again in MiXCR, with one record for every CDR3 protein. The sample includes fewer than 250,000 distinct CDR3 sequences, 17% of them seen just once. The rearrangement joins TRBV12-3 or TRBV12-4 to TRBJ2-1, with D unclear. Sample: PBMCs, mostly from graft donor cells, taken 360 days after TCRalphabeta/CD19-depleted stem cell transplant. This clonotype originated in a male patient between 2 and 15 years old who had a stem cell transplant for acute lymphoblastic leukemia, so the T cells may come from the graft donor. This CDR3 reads CASRVSGSNEQFF. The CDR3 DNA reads TGTGCCAGCAGGGTGTCCGGCTCCAATGAGCAGTTCTTC.